A single sample gave rise to the 17 T cell receptor beta chains below, sequenced in a study of vaccination effects on CD4 cells after COVID-19. Expansion with viral peptide pools was applied to antigen-specific CD4+ T cells by the ViraFEST assay prior to sequencing. Culturing for roughly 9 days preceded CD4+ T cell isolation. In the vaccine recipients, nucleocapsid antibodies were negative and there was no prior SARS-CoV-2 infection. For these TCRs, the target antigens are not known. Produced via immunoSEQ multiplex PCR; TCRdb's table is partial and in-frame only. Found here are 60,000 to 65,000 clones, around 75% of them singletons; the top ten hold 3.7%. Sequencing was performed on CD4+ T cells from PBMCs cultured with HCoV-OC43 spike peptides, taken before COVID-19 vaccination. The subset: HCoV-OC43 spike overlapping peptide pool stimulation. Every receptor here comes from a human donor who received a COVID-19 vaccine.

The chain recombines TRBV4-3 with TRBJ2-5; 7 nucleotides align to TRBD2. J lost 7 bases, V lost 0 bases, and 8 bases had no gene match. CDR3 length: 15 amino acids. Looked up from germline, CDR1 is LGHNA and CDR2 is YSLEER. The CDR3 DNA reads TGCGCCAGCAGCCAAGAAGCATGGGGGGGGGTGACCCAGTACTTC. Translating gives CASSQEAWGGVTQYF.

This chain uses TRBV5-1 with TRBJ1-2; D unresolved. CDR3 length equals 12 residues. V was pared by 2 bases and J by 6 bases, with 8 bases between. The germline CDR1 and CDR2 sequences are SGHRS and YFSETQ. CDR3 DNA sequence: TGCGCCAGCAGCTTCGATACGAATGGCTACACCTTC. The encoded protein is CASSFDTNGYTF.

This clone was detected a few times. V usage is TRBV19 and J usage is TRBJ2-4; D tentatively reads TRBD1 or TRBD2 (5 bases each). The CDR3 loop spans 16 amino acids. V was cut by 3 bases and J by 0 bases, with 12 bases left in between. Per germline, CDR1 LNHDA and CDR2 SQIVND (reference sequence). CDR3 nucleotides: TGTGCCAGTAGTATTCTCGGGGCACTAGCCAAAAACATTCAGTACTTC. Its translation: CASSILGALAKNIQYF.

This rearrangement joins TRBV6-5 to TRBJ1-2; D remains unclear. This CDR3 has 10 amino acids. Germline lookup yields CDR1 MNHEY and CDR2 SVGAGI. V shed 10 bases and J shed 7 bases, with 10 bases lying between them. The CDR3 spells CATVLIGYTF. The CDR3 DNA is TGTGCCACCGTCTTAATTGGCTACACCTTC.

The V gene is TRBV6-6, the J gene TRBJ1-2; TRBD1 is a possible D gene (5 bases). Germline values: CDR1 MNHNY, CDR2 SVGAGI (reference sequence). The CDR3 spans 16 residues. Trimming removed 1 base from V and 5 bases from J, with 17 bases in between. CDR3 DNA sequence: TGTGCCAGCAGTTACTTCAGGGCGGGTGGGGCGTATGGCTACACCTTC. Translated, it gives CASSYFRAGGAYGYTF.

This chain links TRBV9 with TRBJ2-7; D uncertain. Germline CDR1 SGDLS, CDR2 YYNGEE. Trimming removed 0 bases from V and 9 bases from J, with 10 bases in between. The CDR3 extends over 12 amino acids. The CDR3, as DNA: TGTGCCAGCAGCGTAGAACAGCTTGGGCAGTACGTC. Its protein is CASSVEQLGQYV.

CDR3 loop: CASSLAGSGGTDTQYF. CDR3 DNA: TGTGCCAGCAGCTTGGCGGGTAGCGGGGGCACAGATACGCAGTATTTT. This chain links TRBV5-5 with TRBJ2-3; 8 nucleotides agree with TRBD2. CDR1 SGHKS and CDR2 YYEKEE come from the germline V gene (reference sequence). Trimming removed 0 bases from V and 1 base from J; junction bases left unmatched: 4. CDR3 size: 16 residues.

The chain employs TRBV7-2 and TRBJ2-5, with D hard to call. Per germline, CDR1 SGHTA and CDR2 FQGNSA. V lost 5 bases and J 5 bases, leaving 15 bases between the germline ends. This CDR3 region has 14 residues. CDR3 DNA: TGTGCCAGCAGCGCGACGGGTGTAATGGAGACCCAGTACTTC. Translated: CASSATGVMETQYF.

The V gene is TRBV18, the J gene TRBJ1-2; D is uncertain. Trimming pared 0 bases from V and 2 bases from J, leaving 22 bases between. The CDR3 runs 19 residues. The germline V gene has CDR1 KGHSH and CDR2 LQKENI. CDR3 in amino acids: CASSPPIGQREGLNYGYTF. The CDR3 nucleotides read TGTGCCAGCTCACCACCGATCGGTCAGAGAGAAGGGTTAAACTATGGCTACACCTTC.

The chain couples TRBV18 to TRBJ2-7; 8 bases are shared with TRBD1. Germline CDR1 is KGHSH and CDR2 is LQKENI. V lost 4 bases and J lost 6; bases outside the gene matches: 5. The CDR3 totals 13 residues. As DNA, the CDR3 is TGTGCCAGCTCACAAGGACAGGGAGGCGAGCAGTACGTC. Translated, it gives CASSQGQGGEQYV.

The chain links TRBV5-1 to TRBJ2-5, with a weak D call TRBD2 (6 bases). Germline V lookup: CDR1 SGHRS, CDR2 YFSETQ. Trimming removed 6 bases at V and 5 bases at J, with 20 bases between. The CDR3 totals 15 residues. DNA for the CDR3: TGCGCCAGCAATAAAGCGGGTGATCAGTGGGAGACCCAGTACTTC. Translating it yields CASNKAGDQWETQYF.

The chain employs TRBV10-3 and TRBJ1-6; D is uncertain. The germline CDR1 and CDR2 sequences are ENHRY and SYGVKD. V was clipped by 5 bases and J by 5 bases, with 13 bases between them. The CDR3 length is 15 residues. The CDR3 spells CAISIKASDNSPLHF. For the CDR3, the DNA is TGTGCCATCAGTATCAAGGCGTCTGATAATTCACCCCTCCACTTT.

This rearrangement joins TRBV5-1 to TRBJ2-2; 12 bases are shared with TRBD2. The germline V gene has CDR1 SGHRS and CDR2 YFSETQ. The ends lost 5 bases at V and 0 bases at J; junction bases unmatched: 2. The CDR3 has 16 amino acids. CDR3 coding DNA: TGCGCCAGCAGACTAGCGGGGGGCGCGAACACCGGGGAGCTGTTTTTT. Amino acids: CASRLAGGANTGELFF.

The J gene is TRBJ1-1, the V gene TRBV2, with D maybe TRBD1 (6 bases). The CDR3 is 13 amino acids. V was clipped by 7 bases and J by 4 bases, with 13 bases between them. Germline assignment: CDR1 SNHLY and CDR2 FYNNEI. The CDR3: CASNGGPGTEAFF. The CDR3 DNA reads TGTGCCAGCAACGGGGGGCCGGGCACTGAAGCTTTCTTT. Looking up the rest from reference TRBV2 and TRBJ1-1 gives the full variable domain: EPEVTQTPSHQVTQMGQEVILRCVPISNHLYFYWYRQILGQKVEFLVSFYNNEISEKSEIFDDQFSVERPDGSNFTLKIRSTKLEDSAMYFCASNGGPGTEAFFGQGTRLTVV.

The chain combines TRBV15 with TRBJ1-2; D is undetermined. The germline V gene encodes CDR1 LNHNV and CDR2 YYDKDF (reference sequence). Trimming removed 0 bases from V and 4 bases from J, with 6 bases in between. The CDR3 totals 13 residues. CDR3 protein: CATSRDGSYGYTF. The CDR3 DNA is TGTGCCACCAGCAGAGATGGATCCTATGGCTACACCTTC.

V usage is TRBV6-5 and J usage is TRBJ2-7, with a possible D match to TRBD2 (6 bases). The germline gives CDR1 MNHEY, CDR2 SVGAGI. The CDR3 covers 12 residues. Trimming shortened V by 8 bases and J by 12 bases, and 20 bases separated the two germline ends. The CDR3 nucleotides read TGTGCCAGCGTTACTCCGCCGGGAGCCCTGTACGTC. Translated: CASVTPPGALYV.

The J gene is TRBJ1-1, the V gene TRBV6-5; 11 nucleotides agree with TRBD1. The CDR3 covers 15 residues. Trimming at V came to 7 bases and at J to 2 bases, leaving 6 bases not matched to a gene. Germline CDR1 is MNHEY and CDR2 is SVGAGI. The CDR3 sequence: CASTRDRGGNTEAFF. DNA for the CDR3: TGTGCCAGCACCCGGGACAGGGGGGGAAACACTGAAGCTTTCTTT.